Reported below is one T cell receptor (beta chain). This entry belongs to a study of molecular identifiers for immune sequencing clone quantification. TCRdb reprocessed the PCR reads via MiXCR and lists one record per CDR3 protein. Seen here are about 100,000 distinct CDR3 sequences, 36% observed once, and the top ten hold around 3.8%. The sequence derives from a human donor in good health. Some libraries in this study had Jurkat cell RNA spiked in. The sample was naive CD8+ T cells from blood, with Jurkat cell RNA spiked in. Subset of the sample: FACS-sorted CD8+CD4-CCR7+CD45RA+ naive T cells.

The CDR3 is CASSLSAEYSNQPQHF. The CDR3 DNA is TGTGCCAGCAGTTTATCGGCCGAATATAGCAATCAGCCCCAGCATTTT. The chain has TRBV28 and TRBJ1-5; D is uncertain. The CDR3 contains 16 residues. Germline loops: CDR1 MDHEN, CDR2 SYDVKM. V was trimmed by 1 base and J by 0 bases, leaving 10 bases between them.